These T cell receptor beta chains were read from a single sample in a study of cytomegalovirus exposure and HLA in healthy donors. Assay: immunoSEQ multiplex PCR; the TCRdb copy retains only in-frame clones and omits some. This repertoire comprises 100,000 to 150,000 clones; its ten largest clones make up 1%. The sequenced sample was PBMCs. These receptors originate from a young man in good health and CMV-seronegative. Both conserved end residues are part of each CDR3. Fields, in order: V gene, J gene, D gene, CDR3 DNA, CDR3 protein. A D gene is named only where the DNA matches it firmly.

TRBV7-2	TRBJ1-1	-	TGTGCCAGCAGCTTAAGTGGCAGGGAGGTATCTGAAGCTTTCTTT	CASSLSGREVSEAFF
TRBV6-1	TRBJ2-3	-	TGTGCCAGCTCCTACTTAACGCAGTATTTT	CASSYLTQYF
TRBV30	TRBJ2-7	-	TGTGCCTGGAGTGTAAGCAGATTCCAGCGAGGGAGCTCCTACGAGCAGTACTTC	CAWSVSRFQRGSSYEQYF
TRBV5-1	TRBJ1-1	TRBD1	TGCGCCAGCAGCTTGGGGGGGATGAGGGACAGGAGGAACACTGAAGCTTTCTTT	CASSLGGMRDRRNTEAFF
TRBV19	TRBJ1-2	-	TGTGCCAGTAGTAGCTTGGCGGAGTCCTATGGCTACACCTTC	CASSSLAESYGYTF
TRBV7-8	TRBJ2-7	-	TGTGCCAGCAGGAGAGGGGGAAACGAGCAGTACTTC	CASRRGGNEQYF
TRBV6-1	TRBJ1-2	-	TGTGCCAGCACTCAAGCTGGGAGGCATGGCTACACCTTC	CASTQAGRHGYTF
TRBV30	TRBJ1-3	TRBD1	TGTGCCTGGAGTGGGGGGACAGGGAGCGGAAACACCATATATTTT	CAWSGGTGSGNTIYF
TRBV11-2	TRBJ2-7	-	TGTGCCAGCAGCTTAGATCGCGGACTCTCCCTCTACGAGCAGTACTTC	CASSLDRGLSLYEQYF
TRBV7-6	TRBJ1-1	-	TGTGCCAGCAGCTTAGGGGGGCCGATGAACACTGAAGCTTTCTTT	CASSLGGPMNTEAFF
TRBV10-2	TRBJ2-2	TRBD1	TGCGCCAGCAGTGGGAGACAGGGCGCGAACACCGGGGAGCTGTTTTTT	CASSGRQGANTGELFF
TRBV28	TRBJ2-7	-	-	CASSSSTGRFDEQYF
TRBV7-9	TRBJ2-3	-	TGTGCCAGCAGCTTAGCGGGTAAGGGGCTGGACACAGATACGCAGTATTTT	CASSLAGKGLDTDTQYF
TRBV27	TRBJ1-6	-	TGTGCCAGTTCCAGGGGAGTAATCTCACCCCTCCACTTT	CASSRGVISPLHF
TRBV5-8	TRBJ1-1	-	TGTGCCAGCAGCTTGGAGATTGGCGGCTCGAACACTGAAGCTTTCTTT	CASSLEIGGSNTEAFF
TRBV6-5	TRBJ2-7	TRBD2	TGTGCCAGGATAACTAGCGAAAGCGCCTACGAGCAGTACTTC	CARITSESAYEQYF
TRBV6-1	TRBJ1-1	-	TGTGCCAGCAGTAGGACACTTAACACTGAAGCTTTCTTT	CASSRTLNTEAFF
TRBV7-6	TRBJ2-3	-	TGTGCCAGCAGCCGCCCAGGGGGAGGCTCCCCGGATACGCAGTATTTT	CASSRPGGGSPDTQYF
TRBV5-1	TRBJ2-1	TRBD2	TGCGCCAGCAGCTCCCTGCTAGCGGGAGTCAATGAGCAGTTCTTC	CASSSLLAGVNEQFF
TRBV10-3	TRBJ2-3	-	TGTGCCATCAGCCCCGGGAACACAGATACGCAGTATTTT	CAISPGNTDTQYF
TRBV6-4	TRBJ2-2	TRBD1	TGTGCCAGCAGTGAGGGGACAGACACCGGGGAGCTGTTTTTT	CASSEGTDTGELFF